These 6 T cell receptor beta chains came from one sample sequenced in a study of CD8 T cell repertoires and HIV-1 epitope variants. The protocol was immunoSEQ multiplex PCR, while the TCRdb copy is restricted to in-frame clones and leaves out a portion. This table has 6,000 or so clones, 60% to 70% appearing once. Their specific antigens are unknown. Sequenced input: cultured CD8+ T cells derived from PBMCs. The receptors derive from a male donor with HIV.

This clone appeared once. V usage is TRBV6-5 and J usage is TRBJ1-3; D is unresolved. Germline V gene data show CDR1 as MNHEY and CDR2 as SVGAGI. Trimming pared 1 base from V and 3 bases from J, leaving 7 bases between. The CDR3 runs to 14 residues. CDR3 protein: CASSYLGFGNTIYF. The CDR3 region has the DNA TGTGCCAGCAGTTACTTGGGGTTTGGAAACACCATATATTTT.

V gene TRBV2 combines with J gene TRBJ2-7, with D possibly TRBD2 on 5 matching bases. The CDR3 is made up of 14 amino acids. Germline values: CDR1 SNHLY, CDR2 FYNNEI. Trimming pared 3 bases from V and 5 bases from J, leaving 14 bases between. DNA of the CDR3: TGTGCCAGCAGTGATTTACGGGATAGCCACGAGCAGTACTTC. Its translation: CASSDLRDSHEQYF.

The V call is TRBV28, the J call TRBJ2-5; 8 bases are shared with TRBD1. V lost 5 bases and J lost 4; bases outside the gene matches: 6. The germline CDR1 and CDR2 sequences are MDHEN and SYDVKM. This CDR3 comprises 14 residues. CDR3 sequence (DNA): TGTGCCAGCAGTCTAGGACAGGGCGGAGAGACCCAGTACTTC. Translation gives CASSLGQGGETQYF.

This chain joins TRBV16 and TRBJ2-7; no definite D call. The germline CDR1 and CDR2 sequences are KGHSY and FQNENV. There are 15 residues in the CDR3. Between the trimmed V and J ends, which lost 4 bases and 0 bases, there was a span of 13 bases. The CDR3 nucleotides are TGTGCCAGCAGCCCCATGCGAGGTTCCTCCTACGAGCAGTACTTC. It encodes CASSPMRGSSYEQYF.

There are a few counts of this clone. J is TRBJ1-1 and V is TRBV6-5; the match to TRBD1 covers 8 bases. CDR1 is MNHEY and CDR2 is SVGAGI in the germline V gene. J gave up 0 bases and V 2 bases, and 5 bases lay outside the gene matches. CDR3 length: 16 amino acids. CDR3 sequence: CASSYANRGMNTEAFF. The CDR3, as DNA: TGTGCCAGCAGTTACGCGAACAGGGGGATGAACACTGAAGCTTTCTTT.

This clone is medium-sized within its sample. The chain combines TRBV5-4 with TRBJ2-1; D might be TRBD1 or TRBD2, each matching 5 bases. This CDR3 has 13 residues. Trimming removed 5 bases at V and 8 bases at J, with 14 bases between. Germline V gene data show CDR1 as SGHNT and CDR2 as YYREEE (reference sequence). The CDR3: CASSFLRGDEQFF. The DNA for the CDR3 is TGTGCCAGCAGTTTCCTCAGAGGGGATGAGCAGTTCTTC.